The 8 T cell receptor beta chains below were found in one sample sequenced in a study of blood T cell repertoires in COVID-19. Only in-frame clones appear in the TCRdb table, and some are missing; sequencing was by immunoSEQ multiplex PCR. The profile shows approximately 88,000 clones, under 95% of them singletons. The sample comprised peripheral blood. Receptor source: a woman between 50 and 59 years old in a cohort sampled during active COVID-19.

The V call is TRBV11-2, the J call TRBJ1-1; unclear D gene. Germline values: CDR1 SGHAT, CDR2 FQNNGV. With 3 bases removed from V and 5 bases from J, the gap between germline ends came to 10 bases. This CDR3 has 13 amino acids. The CDR3 loop reads CASSLFGVTEAFF. In nucleotides, the CDR3 is TGTGCCAGCAGCTTGTTCGGGGTGACTGAAGCTTTCTTT.

This CDR3 reads CASSIRQGTYTQYF. The CDR3 bases are TGCGCCAGCAGCATAAGACAGGGAACTTATACGCAGTATTTT. The V call is TRBV5-1, the J call TRBJ2-3, with 7 bases lining up with TRBD1. The length of the CDR3 is 14 residues. V lost 4 bases to trimming and J lost 7 bases; unmatched junction nucleotides: 9. The germline V gene encodes CDR1 SGHRS and CDR2 YFSETQ.

The gene calls are TRBV5-4 and TRBJ2-4; D might be TRBD2 (5 bases). The V end lost 0 bases, the J end lost 3 bases, and 16 bases lay between the germline ends. Germline CDR1 is SGHNT and CDR2 is YYREEE (reference sequence). This CDR3 comprises 17 residues. The CDR3 region has the DNA TGTGCCAGCAGCTTGGATTCGTCTAGCTTGTTCAAAAACATTCAGTACTTC. It is translated as CASSLDSSSLFKNIQYF.

The chain employs TRBV18 and TRBJ1-2; no clear D. The CDR3 is 14 amino acids. V shed 3 bases and J shed 2 bases, with 10 bases lying between them. In germline, CDR1 is KGHSH, CDR2 LQKENI. In nucleotides, the CDR3 is TGTGCCAGCTCACCTGGCGGACTGAACTATGGCTACACCTTC. This encodes CASSPGGLNYGYTF. The full variable domain, with the rest looked up from reference TRBV18 and TRBJ1-2, is NAGVMQNPRHLVRRRGQEARLRCSPMKGHSHVYWYRQLPEEGLKFMVYLQKENIIDESGMPKERFSAEFPKEGPSILRIQQVVRGDSAAYFCASSPGGLNYGYTFGSGTRLTVV.

The chain has TRBV27 and TRBJ2-7, with 10 bases matching TRBD2. The CDR3 contains 15 residues. Germline V lookup: CDR1 MNHEY, CDR2 SMNVEV (reference sequence). Unmatched junction bases numbered 6, after V lost 4 bases and J lost 3 bases. CDR3 protein: CASSSRTSGDYEQYF. The CDR3 DNA sequence: TGTGCCAGCAGTTCTCGGACTAGCGGAGACTACGAGCAGTACTTC.

This rearrangement joins TRBV13 to TRBJ2-3; TRBD2 aligns across 8 bases. Germline loops: CDR1 PRHDT, CDR2 FYEKMQ (reference sequence). J gave up 2 bases and V 5 bases, and 12 bases lay outside the gene matches. The CDR3 has 17 residues. The CDR3 bases are TGTGCCAGCAGCGGAGGGGGAACTAGCGGATACACAGATACGCAGTATTTT. This gives the protein CASSGGGTSGYTDTQYF.

This chain uses TRBV7-3 with TRBJ2-1; 10 bases are shared with TRBD2. Germline V gene data show CDR1 as SGHTA and CDR2 as FQGTGA. V shed 8 bases, J shed 3 bases, and the junction held 13 bases outside the gene matches. CDR3 length: 17 amino acids. CDR3 sequence reads: CASAPGAGGGRYNEQFF. In DNA form, the CDR3 reads TGTGCCAGCGCTCCGGGAGCGGGAGGGGGGCGCTACAATGAGCAGTTCTTC.

The gene calls are TRBV28 and TRBJ1-5; no clear D. Trimming removed 8 bases at V and 2 bases at J, with 7 bases between. The CDR3 covers 12 residues. CDR1 is MDHEN and CDR2 is SYDVKM in the germline V gene. CDR3 loop: CASSVGNQPQHF. The DNA for the CDR3 is TGTGCCAGCTCCGTAGGCAATCAGCCCCAGCATTTT. Drawing the rest from reference TRBV28 and TRBJ1-5, the complete variable domain is DVKVTQSSRYLVKRTGEKVFLECVQDMDHENMFWYRQDPGLGLRLIYFSYDVKMKEKGDIPEGYSVSREKKERFSLILESASTNQTSMYLCASSVGNQPQHFGDGTRLSIL.